A single sample is the source of the 11 T cell receptor beta chains below, sequenced in a study of cytomegalovirus exposure and HLA in healthy donors. PCR employed 60 Vbeta and 13 Jbeta primers. The protocol was immunoSEQ multiplex PCR, while the TCRdb copy is restricted to in-frame clones and leaves out a portion. Altogether about 140,000 clones are present, around 80% being singletons, with the ten largest covering roughly 3.2%. The sequencing sample was made of PBMCs. The receptors were gathered from a man between 18 and 35 years old in good health and CMV-seropositive.

The chain links TRBV2 to TRBJ2-1, with TRBD1 as a possible D gene (5 bases). The CDR3 sequence is 14 residues long. V lost 3 bases and J 7 bases, leaving 13 bases between the germline ends. CDR1 is SNHLY and CDR2 is FYNNEI in the germline V gene. DNA of the CDR3: TGTGCCAGCAGTGAGCACCAGGGTCTAAATGAGCAGTTCTTC. Translated, it gives CASSEHQGLNEQFF.

The chain recombines TRBV4-1 with TRBJ1-1; maybe TRBD1 (5 bases). The V end was cut by 1 base, the J end by 5 bases, with 11 bases between. Germline values: CDR1 MGHRA, CDR2 YSYEKL. The CDR3 length is 14 residues. The CDR3 region has the DNA TGCGCCAGCAGCCAAGCGGGGGTGGGGACTGAAGCTTTCTTT. It specifies CASSQAGVGTEAFF.

The gene calls are TRBV12-5 and TRBJ1-1; TRBD1 matches at 8 bases. The junction had 8 bases not matched to a gene; V was cut back by 6 bases and J by 2 bases. Per the germline V gene, CDR1 is LGHNT and CDR2 is FRNRAP. The CDR3 has 15 amino acids. CDR3 protein: CASGLPGTGNTEAFF. CDR3 bases: TGTGCTAGTGGCCTCCCTGGGACAGGTAACACTGAAGCTTTCTTT. Full variable domain (missing parts from reference TRBV12-5 and TRBJ1-1): DARVTQTPRHKVTEMGQEVTMRCQPILGHNTVFWYRQTMMQGLELLAYFRNRAPLDDSGMPKDRFSAEMPDATLATLKIQPSEPRDSAVYFCASGLPGTGNTEAFFGQGTRLTVV.

This clone has a handful of counts. This sequence joins TRBV5-6 and TRBJ2-3; 7 bases agree with TRBD2. The CDR3 totals 16 residues. V lost 3 bases and J lost 2; bases outside the gene matches: 9. Germline CDR1 reads SGHDT; CDR2 reads YYEEEE. The CDR3 DNA follows: TGTGCCAGCAGCTCCCCCACCGGGGGGTCCACAGATACGCAGTATTTT. Translated: CASSSPTGGSTDTQYF. Based on the CDR3 plus reference TRBV5-6 and TRBJ2-3, the full variable domain is DAGVTQSPTHLIKTRGQQVTLRCSPKSGHDTVSWYQQALGQGPQFIFQYYEEEERQRGNFPDRFSGHQFPNYSSELNVNALLLGDSALYLCASSSPTGGSTDTQYFGPGTRLTVL.

The chain combines TRBV5-1 with TRBJ2-1, with 7 positions matching TRBD1. This CDR3 is 14 amino acids long. V lost 6 bases to trimming and J lost 2 bases; unmatched junction nucleotides: 5. CDR1 and CDR2 (germline): SGHRS, YFSETQ. The CDR3 DNA follows: TGCGCCAGCAACAGGGGCGGTACCTACAATGAGCAGTTCTTC. The encoded protein is CASNRGGTYNEQFF.

The J gene is TRBJ2-5, the V gene TRBV7-8; 11 nucleotides agree with TRBD1. CDR1 and CDR2 from the germline V gene are SGHVS and FQNEAQ. Losses at the gene ends were 4 bases for V and 4 bases for J; bases not matched to a gene: 14. The CDR3 runs to 18 residues. CDR3 sequence: CASSSRPGTGGFGETQYF. The CDR3, as DNA: TGTGCCAGCAGCTCACGTCCCGGGACAGGGGGATTCGGAGAGACCCAGTACTTC.

The chain links TRBV5-1 to TRBJ1-1; maybe TRBD1 (6 bases). Trimming shortened V by 4 bases and J by 3 bases, and 13 bases separated the two germline ends. Germline CDR1 reads SGHRS; CDR2 reads YFSETQ. The CDR3 contains 14 residues. The CDR3 region has the DNA TGCGCCAGCAGCCCCACTAACAGGGACACTGAAGCTTTCTTT. Its protein product is CASSPTNRDTEAFF.

V is TRBV30 and J is TRBJ2-2; 9 bases line up with TRBD1. The CDR3 runs 16 residues. Germline CDR1 is GTSNPN and CDR2 is SVGIG (reference sequence). J was trimmed by 5 bases and V by 1 base; bases with no gene match: 8. CDR3 residues: CAWSGLGTGITGELFF. The CDR3 DNA sequence: TGTGCCTGGAGTGGCCTAGGGACAGGGATAACCGGGGAGCTGTTTTTT. The full variable domain, completed using reference TRBV30 and TRBJ2-2, is SQTIHQWPATLVQPVGSPLSLECTVEGTSNPNLYWYRQAAGRGLQLLFYSVGIGQISSEVPQNLSASRPQDRQFILSSKKLLLSDSGFYLCAWSGLGTGITGELFFGEGSRLTVL.

The V gene is TRBV2, the J gene TRBJ2-7; D ambiguous. CDR3 length: 14 residues. V lost 7 bases and J 2 bases, leaving 15 bases between the germline ends. Germline V CDR1 and CDR2: SNHLY, FYNNEI. CDR3: CASTPARLAYEQYF. In DNA, the CDR3 is TGTGCCAGCACCCCCGCCAGGTTGGCCTACGAGCAGTACTTC. Drawing the rest from reference TRBV2 and TRBJ2-7, the complete variable domain is EPEVTQTPSHQVTQMGQEVILRCVPISNHLYFYWYRQILGQKVEFLVSFYNNEISEKSEIFDDQFSVERPDGSNFTLKIRSTKLEDSAMYFCASTPARLAYEQYFGPGTRLTVT.

This chain joins TRBV5-1 and TRBJ2-1; 7 bases are shared with TRBD2. The CDR3 length is 15 residues. Germline-derived CDR1 and CDR2 are SGHRS and YFSETQ. V was clipped by 0 bases and J by 2 bases; unmatched bases: 2. CDR3 protein: CASSLGSGTYNEQFF. DNA of the CDR3: TGCGCCAGCAGCTTGGGAAGCGGGACCTACAATGAGCAGTTCTTC.

This clone was seen more than once but under ten times. The CDR3 sequence: CASSFQTHQPQHF. The CDR3 DNA sequence: TGTGCCAGCAGCTTCCAAACACATCAGCCCCAGCATTTT. This chain links TRBV13 with TRBJ1-5, with D unclear. Germline lookup yields CDR1 PRHDT and CDR2 FYEKMQ (reference sequence). V lost 3 bases, J lost 5 bases, and 8 bases lay in between. This CDR3 is 13 amino acids long. Supplemented by reference TRBV13 and TRBJ1-5, the full variable domain reads AAGVIQSPRHLIKEKRETATLKCYPIPRHDTVYWYQQGPGQDPQFLISFYEKMQSDKGSIPDRFSAQQFSDYHSELNMSSLELGDSALYFCASSFQTHQPQHFGDGTRLSIL.